This T cell receptor (beta chain) was profiled in a study of T-cell reconstitution after alpha-beta-depleted transplantation in children. Study-wide results and caveats: A year post-transplant, T-cell counts and diversity derived mostly from newly produced T cells. It was reported that alpha-beta T cells came from several hundred expanded graft clones (about two months after transplant).

This clonotype has just a few counts. Its antigen is not identified. V shed 4 bases and J shed 2 bases, with 15 bases lying between them. Germline V CDR1 and CDR2: SEHNR, FQNEAQ (reference sequence). The CDR3 totals 15 residues. A TCRbeta library incorporating unique molecular identifiers was prepared. TCRdb reprocessed the PCR reads via MiXCR and lists one record per CDR3 protein. Of 700,000 to 850,000 distinct CDR3 sequences in the sample, around 15% were seen once. The source was PBMCs, mostly from graft donor cells, collected 360 days after TCRalphabeta/CD19-depleted stem cell transplant. The gene calls are TRBV7-9 and TRBJ2-7, with D perhaps TRBD1 (6 bases). The source is a male patient younger than 18 who had a stem cell transplant for acute lymphoblastic leukemia, so the T cells may come from the graft donor. The CDR3 DNA is TGTGCCAGCAGCTCCCTCGGCCAGGGGCCCTACGAGCAGTACTTC. Translating it yields CASSSLGQGPYEQYF.